The 17 T cell receptor beta chains in this list originate from one sample, sequenced in a study of blood T cell repertoires in COVID-19. Sequencing was performed with immunoSEQ multiplex PCR; in TCRdb, only in-frame clones are kept and a portion is missing. The sample holds hundreds of thousands of clones; 85% to 90% are singletons and the top ten take around 1%. Sequenced input: PBMCs or T cells enriched from blood (not recorded which). Receptors were obtained from a man younger than 35 who had recovered from COVID-19.

J is TRBJ2-4 and V is TRBV16, with no clear D. Germline CDR1 KGHSY, CDR2 FQNENV. V lost 8 bases, J lost 5 bases, and 13 bases lay in between. This CDR3 comprises 13 residues. CDR3 nucleotides: TGTGCCAGCTTGTCAGTGGCACAAAACATTCAGTACTTC. Translated, it gives CASLSVAQNIQYF.

The chain links TRBV10-3 to TRBJ1-4; 7 bases are shared with TRBD1. J was trimmed by 3 bases and V by 8 bases; bases with no gene match: 6. The germline V gene encodes CDR1 ENHRY and CDR2 SYGVKD. CDR3 length equals 14 residues. This chain's CDR3 is CAISRTGSNEKLFF. The CDR3 DNA reads TGTGCCATCTCCCGGACAGGTTCTAATGAAAAACTGTTTTTT.

J is TRBJ2-2 and V is TRBV5-4; D perhaps matches TRBD2 (5 bases). CDR1 SGHNT and CDR2 YYREEE come from the germline V gene (reference sequence). Trimming left V 4 bases short and J 1 base short, with 8 bases between. CDR3 length equals 14 residues. The CDR3 spells CASSISGNTGELFF. CDR3 bases: TGTGCCAGCAGCATAAGCGGGAACACCGGGGAGCTGTTTTTT.

The rearrangement joins TRBV28 to TRBJ1-5; unclear D gene. Deletions cut 5 bases from V and 7 bases from J, with 12 bases between. CDR1 is MDHEN, CDR2 SYDVKM, per germline. The CDR3 totals 13 residues. CDR3 loop: CASSGSQEQPQHF. The CDR3 bases are TGTGCCAGCAGTGGCTCACAAGAACAGCCCCAGCATTTT.

This clone is a singleton in its sample. The V and J genes are TRBV19 and TRBJ2-7, with 12 bases aligning to TRBD1. Per the germline V gene, CDR1 is LNHDA and CDR2 is SQIVND (reference sequence). The CDR3 covers 17 residues. The ends lost 5 bases at V and 4 bases at J; junction bases unmatched: 12. This CDR3 is CASSPGTGGSSMYEQYF. In DNA form, the CDR3 reads TGTGCCAGTAGTCCCGGGACAGGGGGCTCTTCAATGTACGAGCAGTACTTC.

The V and J genes are TRBV27 and TRBJ2-7; D is unresolved. The germline gives CDR1 MNHEY, CDR2 SMNVEV (reference sequence). The V end was cut by 3 bases, the J end by 2 bases, with 8 bases between. The CDR3 sequence is 13 residues long. In DNA, the CDR3 is TGTGCCAGCAGTTTGGTTAGCCCCTACGAGCAGTACTTC. It yields the protein CASSLVSPYEQYF.

The rearrangement links TRBV4-1 to TRBJ1-5; unclear D gene. Germline lookup yields CDR1 MGHRA and CDR2 YSYEKL. The CDR3 covers 18 residues. Trimming stripped 3 bases from V and 2 bases from J, with 20 bases between. The CDR3 bases are TGCGCCAGCAGCCATCCTACGGGAGCCCCGGGTCGCAATCAGCCCCAGCATTTT. It codes for CASSHPTGAPGRNQPQHF.

V usage is TRBV27 and J usage is TRBJ2-7, with TRBD1 matching over 10 bases. Germline V gene data show CDR1 as MNHEY and CDR2 as SMNVEV (reference sequence). The trim removed 0 bases at V and 6 bases at J, leaving 5 bases unmatched. The CDR3 loop spans 15 amino acids. CDR3 DNA: TGTGCCAGCAGTTTATCCGGACAGGGGGGAGGCGAGCAGTACTTC. Protein: CASSLSGQGGGEQYF.

This clone was seen once. This chain connects TRBV28 to TRBJ2-1, with a weak D call TRBD1 (5 bases). With 2 bases removed from V and 9 bases from J, the gap between germline ends came to 17 bases. Germline V gene sequence: CDR1 MDHEN, CDR2 SYDVKM. The CDR3 has 15 residues. The CDR3 here is CASSLKVQGILEQFF. The CDR3 bases are TGTGCCAGCAGTTTAAAGGTCCAGGGTATCCTTGAGCAGTTCTTC.

This clone was seen a handful of times. The chain employs TRBV27 and TRBJ2-7; the match to TRBD2 covers 8 bases. J lost 1 base, V lost 4 bases, and 9 bases had no gene match. Germline values: CDR1 MNHEY, CDR2 SMNVEV (reference sequence). The CDR3 length is 16 residues. As DNA, the CDR3 is TGTGCCAGCAGTTCCCCCTCACGCGGGAGGTCCTACGAGCAGTACTTC. It yields the protein CASSSPSRGRSYEQYF.

This clone was observed once. V usage is TRBV5-5 and J usage is TRBJ1-1, with D possibly matching TRBD1 (5 bases). V lost 2 bases and J 2 bases, leaving 7 bases between the germline ends. Per the germline V gene, CDR1 is SGHKS and CDR2 is YYEKEE (reference sequence). The CDR3 extends over 13 amino acids. This CDR3 is CASSLRGNTEAFF. CDR3 DNA: TGTGCCAGCAGCTTAAGGGGAAACACTGAAGCTTTCTTT.

The rearrangement joins TRBV3-1 (or the pseudogene TRBV3-2) to TRBJ2-1, with D possibly matching TRBD1 (5 bases). Germline lookup yields CDR1 LGHDT and CDR2 YNNKEL (reference sequence). This CDR3 is built from 13 residues. The germline V and J ends were trimmed by 1 base and 10 bases, with 11 bases remaining between them. The CDR3 region has the DNA TGTGCCAGCAGCCAAGCGGGCAGGGCAGAGCAGTTCTTC. It is translated as CASSQAGRAEQFF.

The chain joins TRBV27 to TRBJ1-1, with D hard to call. The CDR3 extends over 12 amino acids. Germline assignment: CDR1 MNHEY and CDR2 SMNVEV (reference sequence). V gave up 11 bases and J gave up 0 bases, with 10 bases separating them. CDR3 amino acids: CAHLELNTEAFF. The CDR3 DNA is TGTGCCCACCTAGAGCTGAACACTGAAGCTTTCTTT.

Points on this clone: Other DNA sequences from this sample encode an identical CDR3 as well. The chain has TRBV9 and TRBJ2-2, with 8 bases lining up with TRBD2. The junction had 4 bases not matched to a gene; V was cut back by 0 bases and J by 3 bases. This CDR3 region has 16 residues. Germline V gene data show CDR1 as SGDLS and CDR2 as YYNGEE. CDR3 sequence: CASSVATSGYTGELFF. Written as DNA, the CDR3 is TGTGCCAGCAGCGTAGCCACTAGCGGATACACCGGGGAGCTGTTTTTT.

The gene calls are TRBV27 and TRBJ1-3; D may be TRBD1 (5 bases). V dropped 3 bases and J dropped 0 bases, with 18 bases sitting between them. This CDR3 has 18 amino acids. The germline CDR1 and CDR2 sequences are MNHEY and SMNVEV (reference sequence). The CDR3 nucleotides are TGTGCCAGCAGTTTTCCGCTGGACCCAAGGGGCTCTGGAAACACCATATATTTT. Translated, it gives CASSFPLDPRGSGNTIYF.

This clone was observed once. The chain employs TRBV7-9 and TRBJ1-1, with 8 bases fitting TRBD1. The ends lost 1 base at V and 3 bases at J; junction bases unmatched: 7. This CDR3 is 16 amino acids long. Germline V gene sequence: CDR1 SEHNR, CDR2 FQNEAQ (reference sequence). CDR3 in DNA: TGTGCCAGCAGCTTAGTAGGCAGGGGGCCGTACACTGAAGCTTTCTTT. The encoded protein is CASSLVGRGPYTEAFF.

The chain links TRBV6-5 to TRBJ1-5; the match to TRBD1 covers 7 bases. V gave up 5 bases and J gave up 3 bases; unmatched junction bases: 7. The CDR3 totals 15 residues. Per the germline V gene, CDR1 is MNHEY and CDR2 is SVGAGI. The CDR3 DNA reads TGTGCCAGCAGTAACCGACAGGGCTACAATCAGCCCCAGCATTTT. Translation: CASSNRQGYNQPQHF.